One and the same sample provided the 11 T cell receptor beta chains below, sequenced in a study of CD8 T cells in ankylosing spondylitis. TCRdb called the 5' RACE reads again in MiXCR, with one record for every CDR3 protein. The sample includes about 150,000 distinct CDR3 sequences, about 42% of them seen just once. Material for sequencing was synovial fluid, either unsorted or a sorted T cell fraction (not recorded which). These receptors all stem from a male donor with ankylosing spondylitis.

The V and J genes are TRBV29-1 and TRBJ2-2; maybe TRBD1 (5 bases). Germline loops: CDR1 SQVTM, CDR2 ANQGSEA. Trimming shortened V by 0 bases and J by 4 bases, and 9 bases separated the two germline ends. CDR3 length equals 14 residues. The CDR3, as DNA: TGCAGCGTTGAAGACAGGGAAAGCACCGGGGAGCTGTTTTTT. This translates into CSVEDRESTGELFF.

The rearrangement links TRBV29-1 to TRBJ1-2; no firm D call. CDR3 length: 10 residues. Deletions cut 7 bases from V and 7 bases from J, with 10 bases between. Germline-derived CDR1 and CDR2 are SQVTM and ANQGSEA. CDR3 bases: TGCAGCGCGGTTTCAGCTGGCTACACCTTC. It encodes CSAVSAGYTF.

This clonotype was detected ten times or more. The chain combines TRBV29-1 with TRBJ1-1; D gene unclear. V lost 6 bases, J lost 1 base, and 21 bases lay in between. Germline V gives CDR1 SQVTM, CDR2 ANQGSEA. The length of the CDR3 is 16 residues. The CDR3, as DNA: TGCAGCGTCTCCCTCCCTCTCTCGGTTGGGAACACTGAAGCTTTCTTT. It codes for CSVSLPLSVGNTEAFF.

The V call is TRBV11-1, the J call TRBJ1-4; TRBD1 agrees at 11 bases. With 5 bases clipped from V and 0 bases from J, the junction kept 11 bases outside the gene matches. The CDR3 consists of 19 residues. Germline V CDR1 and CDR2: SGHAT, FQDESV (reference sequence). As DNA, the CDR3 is TGTGCCAGCAGCCATCCCGGACAGGGGGCGACCGCAACTAATGAAAAACTGTTTTTT. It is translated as CASSHPGQGATATNEKLFF.

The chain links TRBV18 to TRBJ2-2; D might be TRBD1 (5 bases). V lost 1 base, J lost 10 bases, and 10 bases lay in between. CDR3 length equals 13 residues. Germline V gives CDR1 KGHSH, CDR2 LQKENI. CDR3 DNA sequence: TGTGCCAGCTCACCACAGGGGCGAGCGGAGCTGTTTTTT. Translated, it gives CASSPQGRAELFF.

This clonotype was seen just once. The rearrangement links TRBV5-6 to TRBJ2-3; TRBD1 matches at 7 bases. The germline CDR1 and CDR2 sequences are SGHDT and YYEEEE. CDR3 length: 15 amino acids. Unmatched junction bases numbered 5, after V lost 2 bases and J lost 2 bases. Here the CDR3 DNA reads TGTGCCAGCAGCTTTGCCGGGACAGTCACAGATACGCAGTATTTT. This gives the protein CASSFAGTVTDTQYF. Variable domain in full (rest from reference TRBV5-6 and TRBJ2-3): DAGVTQSPTHLIKTRGQQVTLRCSPKSGHDTVSWYQQALGQGPQFIFQYYEEEERQRGNFPDRFSGHQFPNYSSELNVNALLLGDSALYLCASSFAGTVTDTQYFGPGTRLTVL.

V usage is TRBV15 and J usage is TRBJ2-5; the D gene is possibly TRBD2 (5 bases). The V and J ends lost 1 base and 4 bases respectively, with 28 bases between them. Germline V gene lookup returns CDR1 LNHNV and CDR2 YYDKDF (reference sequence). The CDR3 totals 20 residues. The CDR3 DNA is TGTGCCACCAGCAGAGTATCGGGTCTAGCAGCCGCCGGAGTCAGAGAGACCCAGTACTTC. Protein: CATSRVSGLAAAGVRETQYF.

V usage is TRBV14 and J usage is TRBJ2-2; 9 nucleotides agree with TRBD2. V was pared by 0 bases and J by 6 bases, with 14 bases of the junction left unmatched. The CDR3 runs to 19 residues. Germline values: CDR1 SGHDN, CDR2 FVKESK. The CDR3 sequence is CASSQDPQERGDYSGELFF. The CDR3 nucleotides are TGTGCCAGCAGCCAAGACCCCCAGGAGCGGGGGGACTATTCCGGGGAGCTGTTTTTT.

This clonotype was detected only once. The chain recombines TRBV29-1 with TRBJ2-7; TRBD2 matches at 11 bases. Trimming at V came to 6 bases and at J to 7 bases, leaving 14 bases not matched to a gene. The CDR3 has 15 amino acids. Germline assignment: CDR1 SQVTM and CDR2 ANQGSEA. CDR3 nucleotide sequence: TGCAGCGTGCCCGGGACTAGCGGAGGGGTAGTGGAGCAGTACTTC. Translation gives CSVPGTSGGVVEQYF.

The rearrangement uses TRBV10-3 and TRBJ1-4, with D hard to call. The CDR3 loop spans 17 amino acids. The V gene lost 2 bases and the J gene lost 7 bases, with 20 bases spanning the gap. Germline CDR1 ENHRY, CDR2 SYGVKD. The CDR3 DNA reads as TGTGCCATCAGTGAGCTCAGTCTGGGCTTCCCGGGTGAAAAACTGTTTTTT. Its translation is CAISELSLGFPGEKLFF.

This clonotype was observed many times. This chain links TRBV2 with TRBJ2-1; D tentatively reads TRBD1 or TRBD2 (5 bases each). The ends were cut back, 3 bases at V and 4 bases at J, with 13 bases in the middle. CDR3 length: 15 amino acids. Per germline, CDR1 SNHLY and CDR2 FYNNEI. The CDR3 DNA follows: TGTGCCAGCAGTGAGGGGGACGTCGGATACAATGAGCAGTTCTTC. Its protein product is CASSEGDVGYNEQFF. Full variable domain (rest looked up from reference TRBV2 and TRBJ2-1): EPEVTQTPSHQVTQMGQEVILRCVPISNHLYFYWYRQILGQKVEFLVSFYNNEISEKSEIFDDQFSVERPDGSNFTLKIRSTKLEDSAMYFCASSEGDVGYNEQFFGPGTRLTVL.